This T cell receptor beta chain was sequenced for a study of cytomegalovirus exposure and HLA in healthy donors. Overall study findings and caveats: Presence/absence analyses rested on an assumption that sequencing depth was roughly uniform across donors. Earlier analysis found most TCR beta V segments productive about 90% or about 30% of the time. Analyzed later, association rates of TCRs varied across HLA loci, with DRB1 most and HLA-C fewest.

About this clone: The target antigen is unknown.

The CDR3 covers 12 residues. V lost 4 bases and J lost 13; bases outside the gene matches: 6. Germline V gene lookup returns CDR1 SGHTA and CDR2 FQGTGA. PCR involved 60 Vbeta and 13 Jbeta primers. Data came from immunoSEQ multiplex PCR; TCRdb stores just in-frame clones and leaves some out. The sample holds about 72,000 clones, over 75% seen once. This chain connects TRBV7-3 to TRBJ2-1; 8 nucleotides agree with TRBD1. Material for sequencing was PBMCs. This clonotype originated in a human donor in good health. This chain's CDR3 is CASSSPGGAQFF. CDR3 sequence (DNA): TGTGCCAGCAGCTCGCCAGGGGGCGCTCAGTTCTTC.